This T cell receptor beta chain originates from a study of cytotoxic CD8 clonotypes in ibrutinib-treated CLL. A note on this clone: The antigen is undetermined.

The V end was cut by 7 bases, the J end by 4 bases, with 14 bases between. The CDR3 contains 13 residues. Germline V gene sequence: CDR1 LNHDA, CDR2 SQIVND (reference sequence). Depths of 1 in 200,000 to 1 in 1 million T cells were the sequencing target. Data came from immunoSEQ multiplex PCR; TCRdb stores just in-frame clones and leaves some out. The sample lists about 13,000 clones; around 68% were seen once. Regarding the study as a whole: Public clonotypes (which were uncommon) either contracted or remained stable on treatment. Clonality increased at ibrutinib response and stayed stable in sustained remission. At progression, however, it fell back toward baseline. The study sampled sustained-remission and progressing patients at different times.

The chain joins TRBV19 to TRBJ2-7; maybe TRBD2 (7 bases). This receptor was obtained from a human donor with chronic lymphocytic leukemia. The input for sequencing was PBMCs, taken before ibrutinib treatment. Written as DNA, the CDR3 is TGTGCCAGTAAATACGGGGGGCCGTACGAGCAGTACTTC. Residues: CASKYGGPYEQYF.